The next 2 T cell receptor beta chains were all read from a single sample in a study of cytomegalovirus exposure and HLA in healthy donors. PCR involved 60 Vbeta and 13 Jbeta primers. This table comes from immunoSEQ multiplex PCR, and its TCRdb copy is limited to in-frame clones, with some not included. Among some 130,000 clones, roughly 78% were seen once, and the ten largest hold 6.5%. The sample was PBMCs. These receptor sequences come from a man aged 35-49 years in good health and CMV-seropositive.

In its sample, this clone was seen once. J is TRBJ2-1 and V is TRBV18; 10 bases fit TRBD2. Germline trimming cut 6 bases from V and 5 bases from J; bases unmatched to any gene: 7. Looked up from germline, CDR1 is KGHSH and CDR2 is LQKENI. The CDR3 totals 15 residues. DNA of the CDR3: TGTGCCAGCTCGCCCAGGGGGACTAGCGACAATGAGCAGTTCTTC. This encodes CASSPRGTSDNEQFF.

This clone was observed a single time. The V call is TRBV6-1, the J call TRBJ1-5, with D uncertain. This CDR3 has 15 residues. CDR1 MNHNS and CDR2 SASEGT come from the germline V gene. V shed 3 bases and J shed 5 bases, with 14 bases lying between them. CDR3 loop: CASSEYLGTHQPQHF. The CDR3 coding sequence is TGTGCCAGCAGTGAGTACCTCGGTACTCATCAGCCCCAGCATTTT.